The next 17 T cell receptor beta chains were all read from a single sample in a study of T cell changes during pregnancy in multiple sclerosis (dated by TCRdb to the late 2010s). The method behind the library was the immunoSEQ multiplex PCR assay. Held by TCRdb, this immuneACCESS table contains in-frame sequences only and omits some clones. Under half of the omission traces to an unresolved V gene where checked; the cause of the rest is unknown. The sample table records roughly 76,000 clones; approximately 90% of these occur just once. The ten biggest clones cover around 0.5% of the sample. Material: CD4+ T cells from peripheral blood mononuclear cells, obtained in the second trimester of pregnancy. These TCRs come from a female donor with multiple sclerosis, enrolled in a pregnancy study.

V usage is TRBV7-9 and J usage is TRBJ2-1; D ambiguous. This CDR3 is built from 12 residues. V was cut by 2 bases and J by 6 bases, with 5 bases left in between. Looked up from germline, CDR1 is SEHNR and CDR2 is FQNEAQ (reference sequence). CDR3 sequence (DNA): TGTGCCAGCAGCTTACCCTTCAATGAGCAGTTCTTC. It codes for CASSLPFNEQFF.

V and J are TRBV14 and TRBJ1-1; the match to TRBD1 covers 10 bases. The CDR3 spans 16 residues. CDR1 is SGHDN and CDR2 is FVKESK in the germline V gene. With V trimmed by 2 bases and J by 0 bases, 3 bases remained unmatched. The CDR3 DNA sequence: TGTGCCAGCAGCCAAACGGGACAGGGGATGAACACTGAAGCTTTCTTT. This gives the protein CASSQTGQGMNTEAFF.

Concerning this clone itself: Other DNA sequences in this sample translate to the same CDR3. This sequence joins TRBV6-5 and TRBJ2-2, with a possible D match to TRBD2 (5 bases). In germline, CDR1 is MNHEY, CDR2 SVGAGI. This CDR3 contains 12 residues. Deletions cut 2 bases from V and 8 bases from J, with 6 bases between. This CDR3 reads CASSYRGGELFF. CDR3 sequence (DNA): TGTGCCAGCAGTTACCGGGGAGGGGAGCTGTTTTTT.

This chain uses TRBV4-3 with TRBJ2-5; 7 bases align to TRBD1. The CDR3 is made up of 15 amino acids. With V trimmed by 4 bases and J by 3 bases, 8 bases remained unmatched. The germline CDR1 and CDR2 sequences are LGHNA and YSLEER. This CDR3 reads CASSPRTGGKETQYF. The CDR3 bases are TGCGCCAGCAGCCCAAGGACAGGAGGAAAAGAGACCCAGTACTTC.

The chain uses TRBV4-1 and TRBJ1-5, with D possibly matching TRBD1 (6 bases). CDR3 length: 17 residues. Trimming removed 0 bases at V and 2 bases at J, with 14 bases between. Germline V gene data show CDR1 as MGHRA and CDR2 as YSYEKL. In DNA, the CDR3 is TGCGCCAGCAGCCAAGAGGGGGGGGGCTGGGGCAATCAGCCCCAGCATTTT. Its translation: CASSQEGGGWGNQPQHF.

The chain carries TRBV7-6 and TRBJ2-3, with 11 bases identical to TRBD2. Germline V gene lookup returns CDR1 SGHVS and CDR2 FNYEAQ. Trimming cost V 5 bases and J 3 bases; bases outside gene matches: 7. The CDR3 is 16 residues long. CDR3 DNA: TGTGCCAGCAGCATAATAGCGGGAGGGCTGACAGATACGCAGTATTTT. It is translated as CASSIIAGGLTDTQYF.

The chain combines TRBV11-3 with TRBJ1-5; D gene uncertain. The CDR3 spans 16 residues. The V end was cut by 0 bases, the J end by 0 bases, with 9 bases between. Looked up from germline, CDR1 is SGHNT and CDR2 is YENEEA. The CDR3 DNA reads TGTGCCAGCAGCTTAGATAACAGTCTTAGCAATCAGCCCCAGCATTTT. Protein product: CASSLDNSLSNQPQHF.

The chain has TRBV9 and TRBJ2-3; tentative D call: TRBD2 (6 bases). Trimming shortened V by 0 bases and J by 1 base, and 9 bases separated the two germline ends. From germline, CDR1 is SGDLS and CDR2 YYNGEE. This CDR3 contains 15 residues. In nucleotides, the CDR3 is TGTGCCAGCAGCGTAGCTCCTAGCGGCACAGATACGCAGTATTTT. As protein: CASSVAPSGTDTQYF.

The V gene is TRBV10-3, the J gene TRBJ2-1; TRBD2 agrees at 8 bases. Germline CDR1 and CDR2: ENHRY and SYGVKD. V was pared by 0 bases and J by 4 bases, with 14 bases of the junction left unmatched. The CDR3 has 19 amino acids. The CDR3 is CAISESLGGLAGVYNEQFF. CDR3 coding DNA: TGTGCCATCAGTGAGTCCTTGGGGGGTCTAGCGGGTGTGTACAATGAGCAGTTCTTC.

This sequence joins TRBV7-2 and TRBJ2-2, with 8 nucleotides matching TRBD2. The CDR3 runs to 16 residues. The V gene end was trimmed by 5 bases and the J gene end by 8 bases; junction bases not matched to a gene: 13. CDR1 is SGHTA and CDR2 is FQGNSA in the germline V gene. CDR3 in DNA: TGTGCCAGCAGCCCCCGGGGAGCGGGGGATCGAGGGGAGCTGTTTTTT. Its protein is CASSPRGAGDRGELFF. Full variable domain (rest looked up from reference TRBV7-2 and TRBJ2-2): GAGVSQSPSNKVTEKGKDVELRCDPISGHTALYWYRQSLGQGLEFLIYFQGNSAPDKSGLPSDRFSAERTGGSVSTLTIQRTQQEDSAVYLCASSPRGAGDRGELFFGEGSRLTVL.

This chain connects TRBV7-6 to TRBJ2-1; TRBD2 matches 12 bases. Germline V gives CDR1 SGHVS, CDR2 FNYEAQ. CDR3 length equals 15 residues. Trimming removed 6 bases from V and 5 bases from J; junction bases left unmatched: 5. In nucleotides, the CDR3 is TGTGCCAGCAGTGCTAGCGGGGGGGTAAACAATGAGCAGTTCTTC. It is translated as CASSASGGVNNEQFF.

The chain employs TRBV18 and TRBJ2-5; possible D gene TRBD1, 6 bases. Germline values: CDR1 KGHSH, CDR2 LQKENI. CDR3 length equals 15 residues. V dropped 4 bases and J dropped 5 bases, with 17 bases sitting between them. For the CDR3, the DNA is TGTGCCAGCTCACGGGCCCACGGACAGTTGGAGACCCAGTACTTC. It translates to CASSRAHGQLETQYF.

This chain joins TRBV27 and TRBJ2-7; TRBD2 might be the D (5 bases). The CDR3 is 12 residues long. Germline CDR1 and CDR2: MNHEY and SMNVEV (reference sequence). V was trimmed by 10 bases and J by 2 bases, leaving 12 bases between them. CDR3 nucleotide sequence: TGTGCCACCTGGACTCCTGCCTACGAGCAGTACTTC. Translated: CATWTPAYEQYF.

V is TRBV27 and J is TRBJ2-1, with 7 nucleotides matching TRBD1. The V gene end was trimmed by 5 bases and the J gene end by 2 bases; junction bases not matched to a gene: 6. There are 15 residues in the CDR3. Germline lookup yields CDR1 MNHEY and CDR2 SMNVEV (reference sequence). Here the CDR3 DNA reads TGTGCCAGCAGTGTACAGGGGTTCGCCTACAATGAGCAGTTCTTC. This sequence encodes CASSVQGFAYNEQFF.

CDR3 sequence reads: CASSPAGAKYQETQYF. The CDR3 coding sequence is TGCGCCAGCAGCCCGGCAGGGGCAAAGTACCAAGAGACCCAGTACTTC. The chain has TRBV5-1 and TRBJ2-5; D might be TRBD1 (6 bases). This CDR3 spans 16 amino acids. Germline CDR1 SGHRS, CDR2 YFSETQ. Trimming took off 4 bases at V and 0 bases at J, with 16 bases between the two ends.

The chain employs TRBV29-1 and TRBJ2-1, with TRBD2 matching 8 bases. V shed 4 bases and J 8 bases; nucleotides not matched to a gene: 10. The germline CDR1 and CDR2 sequences are SQVTM and ANQGSEA. The CDR3 runs 14 residues. The CDR3 coding sequence is TGCAGCGTTGTCAGCGGGAGTAACATCGATGAGCAGTTCTTC. Translation gives CSVVSGSNIDEQFF.

The chain employs TRBV27 and TRBJ2-5; 8 positions match TRBD2. Germline V CDR1 and CDR2: MNHEY, SMNVEV (reference sequence). V gave up 3 bases and J gave up 9 bases; unmatched junction bases: 15. This CDR3 comprises 16 residues. CDR3 nucleotide sequence: TGTGCCAGCAGTTTCGGTGGGCTAGCGGGCGGCGAGGCCCAGTACTTC. It is translated as CASSFGGLAGGEAQYF.